The 19 T cell receptor beta chains reported below all come from one sample, sequenced in a study of beta chain features in type 1 diabetes. Expressed TCRB transcripts were sequenced after all isolated RNA was converted to cDNA. The method was immunoSEQ multiplex PCR; TCRdb's version includes in-frame clones alone and lacks a portion of them. The table has around 500,000 clones, 11% seen once. Sequences were obtained from naive CD4+ T cells from blood. These receptors were collected from a woman in her late teens or twenties in good health.

This clone was seen a few times. The rearrangement uses TRBV28 and TRBJ1-1; no reliable D call. The CDR3 sequence is 12 residues long. Germline V gene data show CDR1 as MDHEN and CDR2 as SYDVKM. The V and J ends lost 5 bases and 2 bases respectively, with 6 bases between them. The CDR3 DNA is TGTGCCAGCAGTGCCAGAAACACTGAAGCTTTCTTT. Its translation is CASSARNTEAFF. Combining the CDR3 with reference TRBV28 and TRBJ1-1 gives the whole variable domain DVKVTQSSRYLVKRTGEKVFLECVQDMDHENMFWYRQDPGLGLRLIYFSYDVKMKEKGDIPEGYSVSREKKERFSLILESASTNQTSMYLCASSARNTEAFFGQGTRLTVV.

This clone was recorded a few times. The gene calls are TRBV29-1 and TRBJ2-7, with a possible D match to TRBD1 (6 bases). This CDR3 has 11 residues. Trimming took off 6 bases at V and 8 bases at J, with 14 bases between the two ends. Germline CDR1 is SQVTM and CDR2 is ANQGSEA. This chain's CDR3 is CSVEAGVKQYV. The CDR3 bases are TGCAGCGTGGAGGCAGGGGTAAAGCAGTACGTC.

A few counts support this clone. The rearrangement uses TRBV9 and TRBJ1-3; D ambiguous. Germline V CDR1 and CDR2: SGDLS, YYNGEE. The CDR3 covers 13 residues. V shed 0 bases and J shed 11 bases, with 12 bases lying between them. The CDR3 sequence is CASSVGHGSSIYF. The CDR3 nucleotides are TGTGCCAGCAGCGTAGGTCACGGGTCCTCCATATATTTT.

The V gene is TRBV5-4, the J gene TRBJ2-1; TRBD2 aligns across 8 bases. V lost 0 bases and J lost 9; bases outside the gene matches: 2. The germline V gene has CDR1 SGHNT and CDR2 YYREEE (reference sequence). This CDR3 is built from 13 residues. The CDR3: CASSLGLAGEQFF. CDR3 nucleotides: TGTGCCAGCAGCTTGGGGCTAGCGGGTGAGCAGTTCTTC. Looking up the rest from reference TRBV5-4 and TRBJ2-1 gives the full variable domain: ETGVTQSPTHLIKTRGQQVTLRCSSQSGHNTVSWYQQALGQGPQFIFQYYREEENGRGNFPPRFSGLQFPNYSSELNVNALELDDSALYLCASSLGLAGEQFFGPGTRLTVL.

This chain joins TRBV7-6 and TRBJ2-3, with D possibly being TRBD1 (6 bases). The germline V gene has CDR1 SGHVS and CDR2 FNYEAQ. The CDR3 totals 16 residues. V shed 1 base and J shed 1 base, with 12 bases lying between them. The CDR3 sequence: CASSLDYRERTDTQYF. CDR3 sequence (DNA): TGTGCCAGCAGCTTAGATTACAGGGAGCGCACAGATACGCAGTATTTT.

The rearrangement uses TRBV9 and TRBJ2-7; 8 nucleotides align to TRBD2. J lost 4 bases, V lost 5 bases, and 8 bases had no gene match. This CDR3 contains 14 residues. Per the germline V gene, CDR1 is SGDLS and CDR2 is YYNGEE. CDR3 region: CASSQSGSRYEQYF. Here the CDR3 DNA reads TGTGCCAGCAGTCAGAGCGGGAGCCGATACGAGCAGTACTTC.

The rearrangement uses TRBV9 and TRBJ2-3, with 9 bases lining up with TRBD1. The CDR3 sequence is 16 residues long. Germline V gene lookup returns CDR1 SGDLS and CDR2 YYNGEE. The V and J ends lost 5 bases and 4 bases, in that order; junction bases with no gene match: 11. CDR3 coding DNA: TGTGCCAGCAGTAACCGGGACAGGGTCTTTTCAGATACGCAGTATTTT. Translation: CASSNRDRVFSDTQYF.

V usage is TRBV25-1 and J usage is TRBJ2-2; no reliable D call. CDR1 and CDR2 (germline): MGHDK, SYGVNS. Trimming left V 6 bases short and J 7 bases short, with 6 bases between. The CDR3 runs to 11 residues. DNA of the CDR3: TGTGCCAGCAGGGGTATCGGGGAGCTGTTTTTT. It specifies CASRGIGELFF.

The chain has TRBV19 and TRBJ2-4, with D maybe TRBD1 (6 bases). The V end lost 8 bases, the J end lost 0 bases, and 17 bases lay between the germline ends. The CDR3 sequence is 16 residues long. CDR1 is LNHDA, CDR2 SQIVND, per germline (reference sequence). The CDR3 DNA reads TGTGCCAGTGGAACAGGGTACGAGACAGCCAAAAACATTCAGTACTTC. Translation: CASGTGYETAKNIQYF. Drawing the rest from reference TRBV19 and TRBJ2-4, the complete variable domain is DGGITQSPKYLFRKEGQNVTLSCEQNLNHDAMYWYRQDPGQGLRLIYYSQIVNDFQKGDIAEGYSVSREKKESFPLTVTSAQKNPTAFYLCASGTGYETAKNIQYFGAGTRLSVL.

The chain carries TRBV30 and TRBJ1-5, with no clear D. The CDR3 spans 15 residues. V was pared by 0 bases and J by 4 bases, with 13 bases between. CDR1 GTSNPN and CDR2 SVGIG come from the germline V gene (reference sequence). CDR3 in amino acids: CAWSVTDRRNQPQHF. In DNA, the CDR3 is TGTGCCTGGAGTGTAACCGATCGGAGGAATCAGCCCCAGCATTTT.

J is TRBJ2-5 and V is TRBV2; D may be TRBD1 (6 bases). The germline V gene has CDR1 SNHLY and CDR2 FYNNEI. The CDR3 runs 14 residues. Trimming stripped 3 bases from V and 4 bases from J, with 12 bases between. The CDR3 DNA is TGTGCCAGCAGTGACAGGGGCACGGGAGAGACCCAGTACTTC. This sequence encodes CASSDRGTGETQYF.

Worth noting for this clone: This sample also contains other DNA sequences that code for the same CDR3. This chain uses TRBV7-2 with TRBJ2-1; D unresolved. The germline CDR1 and CDR2 sequences are SGHTA and FQGNSA. The CDR3 runs to 13 residues. With 1 base removed from V and 7 bases from J, the gap between germline ends came to 8 bases. The CDR3 DNA reads as TGTGCCAGCAGCTTAGGGACCGCTAATGAGCAGTTCTTC. Its protein product is CASSLGTANEQFF.

This clone has more than one count but fewer than ten. This chain connects TRBV2 to TRBJ2-2; D not resolved. The CDR3 is made up of 13 amino acids. Looked up from germline, CDR1 is SNHLY and CDR2 is FYNNEI. V dropped 7 bases and J dropped 1 base, with 7 bases sitting between them. For the CDR3, the DNA is TGTGCCAGCACTAGGATGAACACCGGGGAGCTGTTTTTT. Translating gives CASTRMNTGELFF.

V and J are TRBV5-1 and TRBJ2-7; D remains ambiguous. The CDR3 extends over 15 amino acids. Germline V gives CDR1 SGHRS, CDR2 YFSETQ. Trimming shortened V by 4 bases and J by 1 base, and 15 bases separated the two germline ends. The CDR3 protein is CASSATSRSSYEQYF. The CDR3 DNA follows: TGCGCCAGCAGCGCAACATCCAGGAGTTCCTACGAGCAGTACTTC.

This clone showed up just a few times. V is TRBV9 and J is TRBJ2-1, with D possibly TRBD2 on 5 matching bases. Trimming removed 1 base at V and 10 bases at J, with 9 bases between. Germline CDR1 reads SGDLS; CDR2 reads YYNGEE. The CDR3 loop spans 12 amino acids. The CDR3 loop is CASSVSWEEQFF. The CDR3 DNA is TGTGCCAGCAGCGTAAGTTGGGAGGAGCAGTTCTTC.

The chain is built from TRBV7-9 and TRBJ2-6; TRBD1 aligns across 8 bases. J lost 0 bases, V lost 5 bases, and 9 bases had no gene match. Germline lookup yields CDR1 SEHNR and CDR2 FQNEAQ (reference sequence). The CDR3 runs to 18 residues. CDR3 loop: CASSPRRQGFSGANVLTF. The CDR3 region has the DNA TGTGCCAGCAGCCCCCGCCGACAGGGGTTCTCTGGGGCCAACGTCCTGACTTTC.

The CDR3 coding sequence is TGTGCCAGCAGCTTGGGGACTACCCGTTCACAAGAGACCCAGTACTTC. Translated, it gives CASSLGTTRSQETQYF. This rearrangement joins TRBV7-9 to TRBJ2-5; 7 bases are a match to TRBD2. Germline trimming cut 3 bases from V and 2 bases from J; bases unmatched to any gene: 9. The CDR3 contains 16 residues. Germline lookup yields CDR1 SEHNR and CDR2 FQNEAQ (reference sequence). The whole variable domain, remainder taken from reference TRBV7-9 and TRBJ2-5, is DTGVSQNPRHKITKRGQNVTFRCDPISEHNRLYWYRQTLGQGPEFLTYFQNEAQLEKSRLLSDRFSAERPKGSFSTLEIQRTEQGDSAMYLCASSLGTTRSQETQYFGPGTRLLVL.

The V gene is TRBV10-3, the J gene TRBJ1-2; 7 positions agree with TRBD1. The CDR3 is 15 residues long. The germline gives CDR1 ENHRY, CDR2 SYGVKD. V gave up 6 bases and J gave up 3 bases; unmatched junction bases: 10. Written as DNA, the CDR3 is TGTGCCATCAGGGGTGACCCGGGACAGTACTATGGCTACACCTTC. Translating gives CAIRGDPGQYYGYTF.

In the case of this clone: Different DNA sequences within this sample yield the same CDR3. V usage is TRBV30 and J usage is TRBJ1-1; no reliable D call. Germline values: CDR1 GTSNPN, CDR2 SVGIG (reference sequence). The V end lost 3 bases, the J end lost 1 base, and 9 bases lay between the germline ends. The CDR3 is made up of 13 amino acids. The CDR3 DNA reads TGTGCCTGGAGGTCCCCAGGGAACACTGAAGCTTTCTTT. This gives the protein CAWRSPGNTEAFF.